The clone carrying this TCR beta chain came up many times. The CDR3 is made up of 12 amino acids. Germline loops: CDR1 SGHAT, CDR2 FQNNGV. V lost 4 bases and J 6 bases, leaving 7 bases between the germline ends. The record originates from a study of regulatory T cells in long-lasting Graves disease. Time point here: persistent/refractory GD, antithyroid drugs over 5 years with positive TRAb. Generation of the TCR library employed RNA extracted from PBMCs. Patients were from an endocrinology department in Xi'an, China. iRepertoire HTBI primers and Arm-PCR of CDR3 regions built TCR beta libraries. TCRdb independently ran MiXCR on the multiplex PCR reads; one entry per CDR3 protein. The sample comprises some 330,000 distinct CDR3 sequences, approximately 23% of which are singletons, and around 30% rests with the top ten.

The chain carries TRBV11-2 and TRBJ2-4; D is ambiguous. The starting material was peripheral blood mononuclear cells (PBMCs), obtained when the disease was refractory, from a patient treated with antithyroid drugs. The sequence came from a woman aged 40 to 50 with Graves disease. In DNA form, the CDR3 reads TGTGCCAGCAGCTCGTTGGGAAACATTCAGTACTTC. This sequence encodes CASSSLGNIQYF.